The present TCR beta chain was sequenced within a study of blood T cell repertoires in COVID-19. Looking at the study overall: Researchers got acute and convalescent COVID-19 samples from the United States, Italy and Spain. Sources were T cells, B-cell-depleted T cells, or PBMCs; the material itself was cDNA or gDNA.

Germline trimming cut 8 bases from V and 2 bases from J; bases unmatched to any gene: 4. Germline loops: CDR1 MNHEY, CDR2 SMNVEV (reference sequence). This CDR3 has 13 residues. As handled by the study authors: It was from reference gene primer amplification that nucleated cell counts were estimated. Profiling relied on immunoSEQ multiplex PCR, and the TCRdb table lists in-frame clones only, not all of them. The V and J calls and the clone size are those of that table, but D and trimming were determined from the DNA. The table records some 120,000 clones, more than 75% of them present only once. This chain connects TRBV27 to TRBJ2-7; 9 bases line up with TRBD1. Material: peripheral blood. The sequence was obtained from a human donor in a cohort sampled during active COVID-19. CDR3 coding DNA: TGTGCCAGCGCCACAGGGGGCGCCTACGAGCAGTACTTC. Translating gives CASATGGAYEQYF.